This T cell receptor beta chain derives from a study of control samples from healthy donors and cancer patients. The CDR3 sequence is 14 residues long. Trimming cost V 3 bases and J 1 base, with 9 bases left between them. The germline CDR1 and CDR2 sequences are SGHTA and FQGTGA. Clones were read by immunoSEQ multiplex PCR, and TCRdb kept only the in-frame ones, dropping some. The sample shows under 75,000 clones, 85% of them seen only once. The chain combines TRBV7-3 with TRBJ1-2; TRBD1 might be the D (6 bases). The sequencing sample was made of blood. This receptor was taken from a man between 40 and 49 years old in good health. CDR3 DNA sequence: TGTGCCAGCAGCTTGGACAGCAGTAACTATGGCTACACCTTC. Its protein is CASSLDSSNYGYTF. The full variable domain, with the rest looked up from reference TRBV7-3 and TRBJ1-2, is GAGVSQTPSNKVTEKGKYVELRCDPISGHTALYWYRQSLGQGPEFLIYFQGTGAADDSGLPNDRFFAVRPEGSVSTLKIQRTERGDSAVYLCASSLDSSNYGYTFGSGTRLTVV.